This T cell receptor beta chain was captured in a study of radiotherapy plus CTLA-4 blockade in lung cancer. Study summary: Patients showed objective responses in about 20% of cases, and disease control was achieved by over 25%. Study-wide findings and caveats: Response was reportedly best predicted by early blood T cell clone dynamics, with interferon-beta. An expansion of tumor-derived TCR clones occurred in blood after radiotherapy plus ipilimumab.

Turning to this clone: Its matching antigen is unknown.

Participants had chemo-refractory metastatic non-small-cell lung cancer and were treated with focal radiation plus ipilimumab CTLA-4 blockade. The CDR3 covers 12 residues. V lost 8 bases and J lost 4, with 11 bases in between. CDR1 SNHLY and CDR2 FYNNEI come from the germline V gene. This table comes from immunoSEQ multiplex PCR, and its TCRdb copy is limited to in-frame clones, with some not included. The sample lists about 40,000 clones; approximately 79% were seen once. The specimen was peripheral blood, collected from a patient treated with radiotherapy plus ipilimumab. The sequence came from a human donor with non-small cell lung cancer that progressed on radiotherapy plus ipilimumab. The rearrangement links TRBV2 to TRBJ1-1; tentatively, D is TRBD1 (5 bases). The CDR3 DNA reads TGTGCCAGCGGAGGGGAAAGCACTGAAGCTTTCTTT. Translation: CASGGESTEAFF.